Listed below are T cell receptor beta chains from one sample, sequenced in a study of blood T cell repertoires in COVID-19. Clones were read by immunoSEQ multiplex PCR, and TCRdb kept only the in-frame ones, dropping some. Of 310,000 or so clones in the sample, 70% to 90% were seen once. Sequencing was carried out using PBMCs or T cells enriched from blood (not recorded which). The receptors originated from a woman in her thirties who had recovered from COVID-19. Each CDR3 is given with its conserved first and last residue. Fields, in order: D gene, clone size, J gene, V gene, CDR3 protein, CDR3 DNA. The D gene is left open where the match is weak. Size tells how often a clone was seen (once, few, many) or the class of an expanded clone, and some rows leave it out.

>-|-|TRBJ1-1|TRBV19
CASSISRGTEAFF
TGTGCCAGTAGTATATCTCGGGGCACTGAAGCTTTCTTT
>-|-|TRBJ2-6|TRBV11-2
CASSLDQNSLSSGANVLTF
TGTGCCAGCAGCTTAGATCAAAACAGCCTGAGCTCTGGGGCCAACGTCCTGACTTTC
>TRBD1|-|TRBJ1-2|TRBV5-6
CASSPGQGICTF
TGTGCCAGCAGCCCCGGACAGGGAATCTGCACCTTC
>TRBD1|-|TRBJ1-2|TRBV9
CASYDRALGYTF
TGTGCCAGCTACGACAGGGCCCTTGGCTACACCTTC
>-|-|TRBJ1-2|TRBV30
CAWSVVRRAAEGHGYTF
TGTGCCTGGAGTGTAGTACGGAGAGCAGCTGAAGGCCATGGCTACACCTTC
>TRBD1|-|TRBJ2-5|TRBV29-1
CSVEGQGTETQYF
TGCAGCGTTGAAGGACAGGGGACAGAGACCCAGTACTTC
>-|-|TRBJ1-5|TRBV25-1
CASMGAGRNQPQHF
TGTGCCAGCATGGGGGCAGGGCGAAATCAGCCCCAGCATTTT
>TRBD1|once|TRBJ2-3|TRBV4-1
CASSQRQGGTDTQYF
TGCGCCAGCAGCCAGAGACAGGGTGGCACAGATACGCAGTATTTT
>TRBD1|few|TRBJ1-2|TRBV19
CASSAGQAPTNYGYTF
TGTGCCAGTAGTGCGGGACAGGCCCCTACTAACTATGGCTACACCTTC
>-|-|TRBJ1-5|TRBV27
CASSFLGLQSNQPQHF
TGTGCCAGCAGTTTCCTGGGACTCCAGAGCAATCAGCCCCAGCATTTT
>-|-|TRBJ1-5|TRBV7-2
CASSLALAATNQPQHF
TGTGCCAGCAGCTTAGCTTTGGCCGCCACCAATCAGCCCCAGCATTTT